These T cell receptor beta chains were read from a single sample in a study of response to subunit inactivated influenza vaccine. Using its own MiXCR run on the RT-PCR reads, TCRdb lists one record per CDR3 protein. Of more than 450,000 distinct CDR3 sequences in the sample, 12% were seen once. The sequencing used PBMCs from blood, collected on the day of vaccination. These receptors were obtained from a man aged 45 to 65 who received an inactivated influenza vaccine. CDR3s include the opening cysteine and the closing phenylalanine or tryptophan. D genes are given only for firm matches. A row's size may be missing; if present it is once, few, many or a size class.

cdr3_length: 13
clone_size: NA
j_call: TRBJ2-7
d_call: TRBD1
v_call: TRBV3-1
cdr3_aa: CASSRSDRDEQYF
cdr3_nt: TGTGCCAGCAGCCGATCGGACAGGGATGAGCAGTACTTC

cdr3_length: 14
clone_size: few
j_call: TRBJ1-6
d_call: TRBD1
v_call: TRBV27
cdr3_aa: CASSLRTGASPLHF
cdr3_nt: TGTGCCAGCAGTTTAAGGACAGGAGCTTCACCCCTCCACTTT

cdr3_length: 16
clone_size: few
j_call: TRBJ2-3
d_call: TRBD2
v_call: TRBV18
cdr3_aa: CASSPRGGGPVDTQYF
cdr3_nt: TGTGCCAGCTCACCACGCGGCGGGGGGCCCGTCGATACGCAGTATTTT

cdr3_length: 13
clone_size: NA
j_call: TRBJ2-7
d_call: NA
v_call: TRBV20-1
cdr3_aa: CSAKGTFSYEQYF
cdr3_nt: TGCAGTGCTAAGGGGACATTCTCCTACGAGCAGTACTTC

cdr3_length: 15
clone_size: NA
j_call: TRBJ2-7
d_call: TRBD2
v_call: TRBV27
cdr3_aa: CASSARTSGIYEQYF
cdr3_nt: TGTGCCAGCAGTGCCCGGACTAGCGGGATATACGAGCAGTACTTC

cdr3_length: 16
clone_size: NA
j_call: TRBJ2-5
d_call: NA
v_call: TRBV7-2
cdr3_aa: CASSLAPVGGVETQYF
cdr3_nt: TGTGCCAGCAGCTTAGCCCCGGTAGGGGGTGTAGAGACCCAGTACTTC

cdr3_length: 19
clone_size: few
j_call: TRBJ2-5
d_call: TRBD2
v_call: TRBV7-8
cdr3_aa: CASSFSTSGGANIKETQYF
cdr3_nt: TGTGCCAGCAGCTTCTCGACTAGCGGGGGGGCCAATATTAAGGAGACCCAGTACTTC

cdr3_length: 14
clone_size: many
j_call: TRBJ2-5
d_call: TRBD1
v_call: TRBV29-1
cdr3_aa: CSVDSGSGGETQYF
cdr3_nt: TGCAGCGTTGACTCAGGATCAGGGGGTGAGACCCAGTACTTC

cdr3_length: 13
clone_size: NA
j_call: TRBJ2-7
d_call: TRBD1
v_call: TRBV20-1
cdr3_aa: CSARRTGGGEQYF
cdr3_nt: TGCAGTGCCCGTCGGACAGGGGGCGGCGAGCAGTACTTC

cdr3_length: 15
clone_size: few
j_call: TRBJ2-5
d_call: TRBD1
v_call: TRBV5-1
cdr3_aa: CASSLKTGGYETQYF
cdr3_nt: TGCGCCAGCAGCTTGAAGACAGGGGGCTACGAGACCCAGTACTTC

cdr3_length: 16
clone_size: few
j_call: TRBJ2-2
d_call: TRBD2
v_call: TRBV11-2
cdr3_aa: CASSLVSGRALGELFF
cdr3_nt: TGTGCCAGCAGCTTAGTTAGCGGGAGGGCCCTAGGGGAGCTGTTTTTT

cdr3_length: 13
clone_size: NA
j_call: TRBJ2-2
d_call: NA
v_call: TRBV7-3
cdr3_aa: CASSPSLTGELFF
cdr3_nt: TGTGCCAGCAGTCCTTCGCTTACCGGGGAGCTGTTTTTT

cdr3_length: 15
clone_size: NA
j_call: TRBJ1-3
d_call: NA
v_call: TRBV3-1
cdr3_aa: CASSPGAGPGNTIYF
cdr3_nt: TGTGCCAGCAGCCCCGGCGCGGGCCCTGGAAACACCATATATTTT

cdr3_length: 18
clone_size: few
j_call: TRBJ2-1
d_call: TRBD1
v_call: TRBV4-3
cdr3_aa: CASSQALNPGQGYDEQFF
cdr3_nt: TGCGCCAGCAGCCAAGCTCTGAATCCGGGACAGGGTTACGATGAGCAGTTCTTC

cdr3_length: 14
clone_size: NA
j_call: TRBJ2-3
d_call: TRBD2
v_call: TRBV20-1
cdr3_aa: CSAVAGGMADTQYF
cdr3_nt: TGCAGTGCGGTAGCGGGGGGGATGGCAGATACGCAGTATTTT

cdr3_length: 15
clone_size: many
j_call: TRBJ1-5
d_call: TRBD1
v_call: TRBV12-3/TRBV12-4
cdr3_aa: CASSLVGGRNQPQHF
cdr3_nt: TGTGCCAGCAGTCTTGTAGGGGGCCGCAATCAGCCCCAGCATTTT

cdr3_length: 15
clone_size: many
j_call: TRBJ1-2
d_call: NA
v_call: TRBV6-4
cdr3_aa: CASSDSIGGHLGYTF
cdr3_nt: TGTGCCAGCAGTGACTCGATCGGGGGACACCTTGGCTACACCTTC

cdr3_length: 17
clone_size: many
j_call: TRBJ2-2
d_call: TRBD1
v_call: TRBV24-1
cdr3_aa: CATSDPPGTGGVGELFF
cdr3_nt: TGTGCCACCAGTGATCCCCCCGGGACAGGGGGGGTCGGGGAGCTGTTTTTT

cdr3_length: 20
clone_size: NA
j_call: TRBJ2-3
d_call: TRBD2
v_call: TRBV18
cdr3_aa: CASSPLAPGLAGTSTDTQYF
cdr3_nt: TGTGCCAGCTCACCACTTGCTCCGGGACTAGCGGGTACTAGCACAGATACGCAGTATTTT

cdr3_length: 14
clone_size: few
j_call: TRBJ1-1
d_call: NA
v_call: TRBV7-6
cdr3_aa: CASSLPGTNTEAFF
cdr3_nt: TGTGCCAGCAGCTTACCGGGAACGAACACTGAAGCTTTCTTT

cdr3_length: 13
clone_size: many
j_call: TRBJ2-7
d_call: NA
v_call: TRBV6-5
cdr3_aa: CASSYAQFYEQYF
cdr3_nt: TGTGCCAGCAGTTACGCCCAATTCTACGAGCAGTACTTC

cdr3_length: 14
clone_size: NA
j_call: TRBJ2-3
d_call: TRBD2
v_call: TRBV3-1
cdr3_aa: CARGKRERTDTQYF
cdr3_nt: TGTGCCCGGGGAAAGCGGGAGCGCACAGATACGCAGTATTTT

cdr3_length: 15
clone_size: NA
j_call: TRBJ2-3
d_call: TRBD1
v_call: TRBV18
cdr3_aa: CASSPRQGHSDTQYF
cdr3_nt: TGTGCCAGCTCACCTCGACAGGGGCATTCAGATACGCAGTATTTT

cdr3_length: 16
clone_size: NA
j_call: TRBJ2-3
d_call: NA
v_call: TRBV5-6
cdr3_aa: CASSSASGWGTDTQYF
cdr3_nt: TGTGCCAGCAGTTCTGCCAGCGGGTGGGGGACAGATACGCAGTATTTT

cdr3_length: 11
clone_size: few
j_call: TRBJ1-6
d_call: NA
v_call: TRBV2
cdr3_aa: CASSGSSPLHF
cdr3_nt: TGTGCCAGCAGTGGGAGTTCACCCCTCCACTTT

cdr3_length: 15
clone_size: once
j_call: TRBJ2-2
d_call: TRBD2
v_call: TRBV7-2
cdr3_aa: CASSPSGGRSGELFF
cdr3_nt: TGTGCCAGCAGCCCTAGCGGGGGGAGGTCCGGGGAGCTGTTTTTT

cdr3_length: 16
clone_size: few
j_call: TRBJ2-5
d_call: TRBD2
v_call: TRBV19
cdr3_aa: CASSLPSGGAQETQYF
cdr3_nt: TGTGCCAGTAGCCTTCCTAGCGGGGGGGCCCAAGAGACCCAGTACTTC

cdr3_length: 16
clone_size: NA
j_call: TRBJ1-5
d_call: NA
v_call: TRBV3-1
cdr3_aa: CASSQGTFYSNQPQHF
cdr3_nt: TGTGCCAGCAGCCAAGGGACTTTTTATAGCAATCAGCCCCAGCATTTT

cdr3_length: 15
clone_size: NA
j_call: TRBJ2-7
d_call: TRBD1
v_call: TRBV5-4
cdr3_aa: CASSLGTGDFYEQYF
cdr3_nt: TGTGCCAGCAGCTTGGGGACAGGGGATTTCTACGAGCAGTACTTC

cdr3_length: 14
clone_size: few
j_call: TRBJ2-4
d_call: NA
v_call: TRBV6-1
cdr3_aa: CASSEVGFKNIQYF
cdr3_nt: TGTGCCAGCAGTGAAGTAGGGTTCAAAAACATTCAGTACTTC

cdr3_length: 15
clone_size: few
j_call: TRBJ2-3
d_call: TRBD2
v_call: TRBV20-1
cdr3_aa: CSARGGGLLADTQYF
cdr3_nt: TGCAGTGCTAGGGGGGGAGGGTTGTTGGCAGATACGCAGTATTTT

cdr3_length: 15
clone_size: many
j_call: TRBJ2-1
d_call: TRBD2
v_call: TRBV5-1
cdr3_aa: CASSLILAGGNEQFF
cdr3_nt: TGCGCCAGCAGCTTGATCCTAGCGGGGGGCAATGAGCAGTTCTTC

cdr3_length: 20
clone_size: few
j_call: TRBJ2-1
d_call: TRBD2
v_call: TRBV11-2
cdr3_aa: CASRGFNRPDAGESYNEQFF
cdr3_nt: TGTGCCAGCAGGGGGTTTAACCGGCCTGACGCGGGGGAATCCTACAATGAGCAGTTCTTC

cdr3_length: 15
clone_size: NA
j_call: TRBJ1-1
d_call: NA
v_call: TRBV3-1
cdr3_aa: CASSQSSGTPYEAFF
cdr3_nt: TGTGCCAGCAGCCAATCTTCCGGGACACCGTATGAAGCTTTCTTT

cdr3_length: 14
clone_size: many
j_call: TRBJ2-7
d_call: TRBD1
v_call: TRBV3-1
cdr3_aa: CASSARQGPYEQYF
cdr3_nt: TGTGCCAGCAGCGCTCGACAGGGCCCCTACGAGCAGTACTTC

cdr3_length: 11
clone_size: NA
j_call: TRBJ2-5
d_call: NA
v_call: TRBV11-2
cdr3_aa: CASSLDMDQYF
cdr3_nt: TGTGCCAGCAGCTTAGACATGGACCAGTACTTC

cdr3_length: 13
clone_size: many
j_call: TRBJ2-2
d_call: NA
v_call: TRBV20-1
cdr3_aa: CSARDLRTGELFF
cdr3_nt: TGCAGTGCTAGAGATCTAAGGACCGGGGAGCTGTTTTTT

cdr3_length: 16
clone_size: NA
j_call: TRBJ2-1
d_call: TRBD2
v_call: TRBV24-1
cdr3_aa: CATSDPLAGGSGEQFF
cdr3_nt: TGTGCCACCAGTGACCCACTAGCGGGAGGGTCTGGTGAGCAGTTCTTC

cdr3_length: 16
clone_size: NA
j_call: TRBJ1-1
d_call: TRBD1
v_call: TRBV27
cdr3_aa: CASSLRTGMVNTEAFF
cdr3_nt: TGTGCCAGCAGTCTCCGGACAGGGATGGTGAACACTGAAGCTTTCTTT

cdr3_length: 15
clone_size: NA
j_call: TRBJ2-7
d_call: NA
v_call: TRBV15
cdr3_aa: CATSRDRGGTYEQYF
cdr3_nt: TGTGCCACCAGCAGAGATAGAGGGGGGACCTACGAGCAGTACTTC

cdr3_length: 17
clone_size: few
j_call: TRBJ2-2
d_call: TRBD2
v_call: TRBV7-9
cdr3_aa: CASSSTRASGGTGELFF
cdr3_nt: TGTGCCAGCAGCTCGACTCGGGCTAGCGGAGGGACCGGGGAGCTGTTTTTT

cdr3_length: 15
clone_size: NA
j_call: TRBJ2-7
d_call: NA
v_call: TRBV4-1
cdr3_aa: CASSQERTGGYEQYF
cdr3_nt: TGCGCCAGCAGCCAAGAACGGACTGGCGGGTACGAGCAGTACTTC

cdr3_length: 14
clone_size: many
j_call: TRBJ1-5
d_call: TRBD1
v_call: TRBV12-3/TRBV12-4
cdr3_aa: CASRLGTADQPQHF
cdr3_nt: TGTGCCAGCAGGCTTGGGACAGCAGATCAGCCCCAGCATTTT

cdr3_length: 14
clone_size: few
j_call: TRBJ1-1
d_call: NA
v_call: TRBV20-1
cdr3_aa: CSEQERGRNTEAFF
cdr3_nt: TGCAGTGAACAGGAGAGGGGGAGGAACACTGAAGCTTTCTTT

cdr3_length: 16
clone_size: NA
j_call: TRBJ2-7
d_call: TRBD2
v_call: TRBV3-1
cdr3_aa: CASSPGPGGWGYEQYF
cdr3_nt: TGTGCCAGCAGCCCCGGGCCGGGAGGCTGGGGCTACGAGCAGTACTTC

cdr3_length: 17
clone_size: many
j_call: TRBJ2-1
d_call: TRBD2
v_call: TRBV10-3
cdr3_aa: CAISEPSLAGGHNEQFF
cdr3_nt: TGTGCCATCAGTGAGCCAAGCCTAGCGGGGGGACACAATGAGCAGTTCTTC

cdr3_length: 16
clone_size: NA
j_call: TRBJ1-4
d_call: TRBD1
v_call: TRBV7-9
cdr3_aa: CASSLLPGQGTEKLFF
cdr3_nt: TGTGCCAGCAGCCTACTACCGGGACAGGGAACCGAAAAACTGTTTTTT

cdr3_length: 15
clone_size: few
j_call: TRBJ1-1
d_call: NA
v_call: TRBV7-2
cdr3_aa: CASSSQQGRNTEAFF
cdr3_nt: TGTGCCAGCAGCTCTCAACAGGGTAGGAACACTGAAGCTTTCTTT

cdr3_length: 14
clone_size: NA
j_call: TRBJ1-5
d_call: NA
v_call: TRBV25-1
cdr3_aa: CASSGVYSNQPQHF
cdr3_nt: TGTGCCAGCAGTGGGGTATATAGCAATCAGCCCCAGCATTTT

cdr3_length: 14
clone_size: few
j_call: TRBJ1-5
d_call: TRBD1
v_call: TRBV20-1
cdr3_aa: CSAKDLQGAGAQHF
cdr3_nt: TGCAGTGCTAAAGACCTTCAGGGGGCCGGGGCCCAGCATTTT

cdr3_length: 18
clone_size: NA
j_call: TRBJ1-2
d_call: TRBD1
v_call: TRBV4-3
cdr3_aa: CASSQVRGTGGSNYGYTF
cdr3_nt: TGCGCCAGCAGCCAAGTGAGGGGGACAGGGGGCTCGAACTATGGCTACACCTTC

cdr3_length: 16
clone_size: many
j_call: TRBJ2-1
d_call: NA
v_call: TRBV7-2
cdr3_aa: CASSLVVRVKYNEQFF
cdr3_nt: TGTGCCAGCAGCTTAGTAGTGCGTGTCAAGTACAATGAGCAGTTCTTC

cdr3_length: 13
clone_size: NA
j_call: TRBJ1-5
d_call: NA
v_call: TRBV27
cdr3_aa: CASSWGRNQPQHF
cdr3_nt: TGTGCCAGCAGTTGGGGAAGAAATCAGCCCCAGCATTTT

cdr3_length: 12
clone_size: many
j_call: TRBJ1-1
d_call: NA
v_call: TRBV5-1
cdr3_aa: CASSVEGVEAFF
cdr3_nt: TGCGCCAGCAGCGTAGAGGGGGTTGAAGCTTTCTTT

cdr3_length: 16
clone_size: NA
j_call: TRBJ2-2
d_call: TRBD1
v_call: TRBV28
cdr3_aa: CASSLVRGPGTGELFF
cdr3_nt: TGTGCCAGCAGTTTAGTCAGGGGGCCGGGCACCGGGGAGCTGTTTTTT

cdr3_length: 14
clone_size: NA
j_call: TRBJ2-4
d_call: NA
v_call: TRBV5-5
cdr3_aa: CASSLGPTTGIQYF
cdr3_nt: TGTGCCAGCAGCTTGGGACCTACGACGGGCATTCAGTACTTC

cdr3_length: 13
clone_size: NA
j_call: TRBJ2-7
d_call: NA
v_call: TRBV7-2
cdr3_aa: CASSHRQVYEQYF
cdr3_nt: TGTGCCAGCAGCCACCGACAGGTCTACGAGCAGTACTTC